This entry concerns a single TCR beta chain. An input of roughly 0.45 to 1 ug of RNA was subjected to reverse transcription using random hexamers. TCRdb re-derived calls from the immunoSEQ multiplex PCR reads in MiXCR, one entry per CDR3 protein. Of roughly 250,000 distinct CDR3 sequences listed, 96% were seen once; the top ten hold about 0.094%. The data were obtained in a study of CD8 T cells in Susac syndrome. Per germline, CDR1 MGHRA and CDR2 YSYEKL. V was pared by 6 bases and J by 1 base, with 15 bases between. The CDR3 loop spans 15 amino acids. Material for sequencing was CD4+ T cells from PBMCs. This clonotype was sampled from a human donor with Susac syndrome. The rearrangement uses TRBV4-1 and TRBJ1-1, with D hard to call. The CDR3 region has the DNA TGCGCCAGCAGAACCCGCGTTCTAGAGAACACTGAAGCTTTCTTT. Residues: CASRTRVLENTEAFF.